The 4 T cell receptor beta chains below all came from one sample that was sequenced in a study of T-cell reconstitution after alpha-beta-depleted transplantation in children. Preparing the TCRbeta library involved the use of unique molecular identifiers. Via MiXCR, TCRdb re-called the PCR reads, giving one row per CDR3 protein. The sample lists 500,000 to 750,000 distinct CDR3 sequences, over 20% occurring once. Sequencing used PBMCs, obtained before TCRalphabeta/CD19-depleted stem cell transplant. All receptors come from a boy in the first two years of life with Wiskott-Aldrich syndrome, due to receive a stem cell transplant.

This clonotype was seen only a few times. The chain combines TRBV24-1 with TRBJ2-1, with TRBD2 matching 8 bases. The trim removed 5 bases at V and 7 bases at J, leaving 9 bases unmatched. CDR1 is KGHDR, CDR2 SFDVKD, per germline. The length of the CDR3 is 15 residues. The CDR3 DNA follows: TGTGCCACCAGTGGCAGTTCGGGACTAGGGAATGAGCAGTTCTTC. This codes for CATSGSSGLGNEQFF.

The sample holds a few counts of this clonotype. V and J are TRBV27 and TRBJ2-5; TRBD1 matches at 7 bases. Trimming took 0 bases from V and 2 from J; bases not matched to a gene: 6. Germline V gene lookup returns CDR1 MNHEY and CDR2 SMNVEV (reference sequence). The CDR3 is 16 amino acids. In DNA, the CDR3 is TGTGCCAGCAGTTTATCCGGACAGGCGACACAAGAGACCCAGTACTTC. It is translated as CASSLSGQATQETQYF.

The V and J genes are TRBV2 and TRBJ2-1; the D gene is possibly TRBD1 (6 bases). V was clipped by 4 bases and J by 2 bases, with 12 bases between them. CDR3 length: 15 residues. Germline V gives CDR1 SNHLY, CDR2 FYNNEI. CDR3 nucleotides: TGTGCCAGCAGTGCGGACAGCGGAGCCTACAATGAGCAGTTCTTC. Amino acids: CASSADSGAYNEQFF.

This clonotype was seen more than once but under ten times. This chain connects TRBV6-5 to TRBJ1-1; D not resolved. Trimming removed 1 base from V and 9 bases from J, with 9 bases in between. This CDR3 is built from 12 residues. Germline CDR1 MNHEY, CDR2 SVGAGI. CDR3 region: CASSYYSGKAFF. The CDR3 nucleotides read TGTGCCAGCAGTTACTATTCGGGAAAAGCTTTCTTT.